This T cell receptor (beta chain) was recovered during a study of blood T cell repertoires in COVID-19. Overall study context: Some COVID-19 samples were acute and others convalescent; all came from the United States, Italy and Spain. PBMCs, B-cell-depleted T cells, or T cells provided the cDNA or gDNA that made up the material.

Authors' data handling: Estimates of nucleated cell counts were drawn from the amplification of reference gene primers. Method: immunoSEQ multiplex PCR; TCRdb's copy keeps in-frame clones and lacks some. From that table come the V and J calls and clone size; the DNA was used to work out D and trimming. The sample lists about 210,000 clones, about 83% occurring once. With respect to this clone: Other DNA sequences in this sample translate to the same CDR3.

This CDR3 contains 14 residues. V lost 0 bases and J lost 5; bases outside the gene matches: 3. The V gene's germline CDR1 is SGHRS and CDR2 YFSETQ. Input material: peripheral blood. This sequence joins TRBV5-1 and TRBJ2-5; 8 bases agree with TRBD1. This sequence originates from a woman aged 45-65 years with acute or convalescent COVID-19. The CDR3 bases are TGCGCCAGCAGCTTGGCAGGACAGGGTGAGACCCAGTACTTC. Its protein is CASSLAGQGETQYF.